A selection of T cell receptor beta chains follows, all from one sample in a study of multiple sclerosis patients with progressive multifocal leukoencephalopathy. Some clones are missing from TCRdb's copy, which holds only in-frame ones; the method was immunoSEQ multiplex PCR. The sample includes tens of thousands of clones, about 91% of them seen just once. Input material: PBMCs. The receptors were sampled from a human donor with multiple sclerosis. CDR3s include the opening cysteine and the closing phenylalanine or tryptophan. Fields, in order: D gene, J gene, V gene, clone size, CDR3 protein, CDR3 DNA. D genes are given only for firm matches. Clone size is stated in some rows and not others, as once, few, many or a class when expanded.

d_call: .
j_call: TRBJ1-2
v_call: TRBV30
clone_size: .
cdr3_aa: CAWSRDYGYTF
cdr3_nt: TGTGCCTGGAGTCGTGACTATGGCTACACCTTC

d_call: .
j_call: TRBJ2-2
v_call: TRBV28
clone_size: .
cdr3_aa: CASSLPGRGELFF
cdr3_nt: TGTGCCAGCAGTTTACCAGGGAGAGGGGAGCTGTTTTTT

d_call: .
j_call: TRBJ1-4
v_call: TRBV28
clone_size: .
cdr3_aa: CASSLGGSSEKLFF
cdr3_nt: TGTGCCAGCAGTTTAGGGGGCTCGAGTGAAAAACTGTTTTTT

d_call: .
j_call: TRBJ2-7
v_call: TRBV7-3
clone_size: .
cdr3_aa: CASSPRRGHEQYF
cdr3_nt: TGTGCCAGCAGCCCCCGCAGGGGCCACGAGCAGTACTTC

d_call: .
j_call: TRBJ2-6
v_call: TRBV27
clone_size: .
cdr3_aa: CASSPLSGANVLTF
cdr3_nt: TGTGCCAGCAGCCCCCTCTCTGGGGCCAACGTCCTGACTTTC

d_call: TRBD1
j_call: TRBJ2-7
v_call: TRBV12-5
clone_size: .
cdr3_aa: CASGRGDRAYEQYF
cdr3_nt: TGTGCTAGTGGCAGGGGGGACAGGGCCTACGAGCAGTACTTC

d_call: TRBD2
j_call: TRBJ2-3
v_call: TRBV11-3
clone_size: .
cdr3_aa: CASSARTSGKDTQYF
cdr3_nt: TGTGCCAGCAGCGCGCGGACTAGCGGGAAAGATACGCAGTATTTT

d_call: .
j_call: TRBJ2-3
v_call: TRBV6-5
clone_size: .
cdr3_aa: CASSYIGTDTQYF
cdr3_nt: TGTGCCAGCAGTTATATTGGGACAGATACGCAGTATTTT

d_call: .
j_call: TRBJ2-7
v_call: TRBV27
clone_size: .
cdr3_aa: CASSLSEGGTDEQYF
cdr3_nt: TGTGCCAGCAGTTTATCGGAGGGGGGCACCGACGAGCAGTACTTC

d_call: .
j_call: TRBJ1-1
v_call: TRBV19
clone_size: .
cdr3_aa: CASSIDQGLPRAFF
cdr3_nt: TGTGCCAGTAGTATAGACCAGGGTCTCCCGAGAGCTTTCTTT

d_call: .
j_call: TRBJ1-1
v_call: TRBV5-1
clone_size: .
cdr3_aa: CASSLEAGTNTEAFF
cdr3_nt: TGCGCCAGCAGCTTGGAGGCGGGAACGAACACTGAAGCTTTCTTT

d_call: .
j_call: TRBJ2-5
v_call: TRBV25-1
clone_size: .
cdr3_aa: CASSSLGEGDQETQYF
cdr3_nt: TGTGCCAGCTCCTCCCTAGGGGAGGGGGATCAAGAGACCCAGTACTTC

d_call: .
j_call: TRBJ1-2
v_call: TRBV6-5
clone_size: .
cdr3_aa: CASSYTGPLDGYTF
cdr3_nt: TGTGCCAGCAGTTACACCGGACCTCTAGATGGCTACACCTTC

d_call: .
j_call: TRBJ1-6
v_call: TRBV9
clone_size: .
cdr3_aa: CASSGDTFNSPLHF
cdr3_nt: TGTGCCAGCAGCGGCGATACATTTAATTCACCCCTCCACTTT

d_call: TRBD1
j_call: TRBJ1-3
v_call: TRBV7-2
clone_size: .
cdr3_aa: CASSLSGTGSSGNTIYF
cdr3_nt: TGTGCCAGCAGCCTCAGTGGGACAGGGTCCTCTGGAAACACCATATATTTT

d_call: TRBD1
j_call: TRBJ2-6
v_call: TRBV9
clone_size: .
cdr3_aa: CASSRDSIVGANVLTF
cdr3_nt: TGTGCCAGCAGTCGGGACAGTATCGTTGGGGCCAACGTCCTGACTTTC

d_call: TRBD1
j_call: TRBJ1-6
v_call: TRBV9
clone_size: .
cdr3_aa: CASSTEPGQGNSPLHF
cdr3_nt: TGTGCCAGCAGCACGGAACCGGGACAGGGAAATTCACCCCTCCACTTT

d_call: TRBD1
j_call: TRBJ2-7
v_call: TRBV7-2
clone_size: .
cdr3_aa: CASSLVGGQAPYEQYF
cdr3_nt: TGTGCCAGCAGCTTAGTCGGAGGACAGGCCCCTTACGAGCAGTACTTC

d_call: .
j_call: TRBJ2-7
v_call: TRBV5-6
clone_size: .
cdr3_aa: CASSSYRVRGDEQYF
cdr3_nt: TGTGCCAGCAGTTCCTACAGGGTAAGAGGTGACGAGCAGTACTTC

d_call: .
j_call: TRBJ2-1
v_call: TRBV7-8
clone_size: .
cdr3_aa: CASSLVSGSYNEQFF
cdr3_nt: TGTGCCAGCAGCTTAGTCAGCGGCTCTTACAATGAGCAGTTCTTC

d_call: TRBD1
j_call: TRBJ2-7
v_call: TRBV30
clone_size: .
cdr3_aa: CAWTPGGAYEQYF
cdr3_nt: TGTGCCTGGACCCCAGGGGGAGCCTACGAGCAGTACTTC

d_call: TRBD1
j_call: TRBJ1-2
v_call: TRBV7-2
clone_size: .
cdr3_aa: CASSLGGGGYTF
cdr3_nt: TGTGCCAGCAGCTTAGGAGGGGGCGGCTACACCTTC

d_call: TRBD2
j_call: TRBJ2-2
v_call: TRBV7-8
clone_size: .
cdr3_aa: CASSFIAGATGELFF
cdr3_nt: TGTGCCAGCAGCTTTATAGCGGGAGCCACCGGGGAGCTGTTTTTT

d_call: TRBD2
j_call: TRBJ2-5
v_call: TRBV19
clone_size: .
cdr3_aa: CASSRTLAKQETQYF
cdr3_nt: TGTGCCAGTAGCCGTACACTAGCGAAACAAGAGACCCAGTACTTC

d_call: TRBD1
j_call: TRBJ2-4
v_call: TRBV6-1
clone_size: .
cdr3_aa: CASRGQGGNIQYF
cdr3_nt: TGTGCCAGCAGAGGACAGGGCGGAAACATTCAGTACTTC

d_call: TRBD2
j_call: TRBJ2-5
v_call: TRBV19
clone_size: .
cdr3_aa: CASKAEREGKETQYF
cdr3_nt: TGTGCCAGTAAAGCTGAGAGGGAGGGTAAGGAGACCCAGTACTTC

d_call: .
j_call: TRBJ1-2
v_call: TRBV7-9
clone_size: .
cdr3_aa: CASSLGSYDGGYTF
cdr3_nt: TGTGCCAGCAGCTTAGGATCTTACGACGGGGGCTACACCTTC

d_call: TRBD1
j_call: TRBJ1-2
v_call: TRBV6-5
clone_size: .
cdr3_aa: CASTLTGTGNGYTF
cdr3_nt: TGTGCCAGCACCCTAACCGGGACAGGGAATGGCTACACCTTC

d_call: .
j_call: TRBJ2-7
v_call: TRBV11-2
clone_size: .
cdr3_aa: CASSLAPGTGRYEQYF
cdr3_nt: TGTGCCAGCAGCTTAGCCCCCGGGACGGGGCGCTACGAGCAGTACTTC

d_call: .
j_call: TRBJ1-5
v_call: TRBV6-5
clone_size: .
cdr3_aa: CASSRTVDQPQHF
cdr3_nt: TGTGCCAGCAGTAGAACAGTGGATCAGCCCCAGCATTTT

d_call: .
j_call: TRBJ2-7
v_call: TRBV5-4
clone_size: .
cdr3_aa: CASSLGRNEQYF
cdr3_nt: TGTGCCAGCAGCTTGGGCAGAAACGAGCAGTACTTC

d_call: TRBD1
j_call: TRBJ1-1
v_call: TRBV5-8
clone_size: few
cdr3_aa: CASRLTGVTEAFF
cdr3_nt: TGTGCCAGCAGACTTACAGGGGTTACTGAAGCTTTCTTT

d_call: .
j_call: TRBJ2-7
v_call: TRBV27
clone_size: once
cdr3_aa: CASSLGQGTTYEQYF
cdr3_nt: TGTGCCAGCAGTTTAGGCCAGGGGACAACCTACGAGCAGTACTTC

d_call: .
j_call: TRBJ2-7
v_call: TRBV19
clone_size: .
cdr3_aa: CASSIGTAPGEQYF
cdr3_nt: TGTGCCAGTAGTATTGGGACCGCGCCGGGGGAGCAGTACTTC

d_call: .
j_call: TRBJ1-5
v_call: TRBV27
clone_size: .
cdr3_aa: CASSLLGNQPQHF
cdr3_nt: TGTGCCAGCAGTTTACTCGGAAATCAGCCCCAGCATTTT

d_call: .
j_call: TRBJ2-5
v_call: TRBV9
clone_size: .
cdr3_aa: CASSVATGQETQYF
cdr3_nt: TGTGCCAGCAGCGTAGCTACAGGCCAAGAGACCCAGTACTTC

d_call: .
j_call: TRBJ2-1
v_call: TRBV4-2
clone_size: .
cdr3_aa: CASSQDATYNEQFF
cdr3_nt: TGTGCCAGCAGCCAAGATGCAACCTACAATGAGCAGTTCTTC

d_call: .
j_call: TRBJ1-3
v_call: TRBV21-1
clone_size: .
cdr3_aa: CASRLHLLQHARNTIYF
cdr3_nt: TGTGCCAGCAGGTTACATTTGCTACAACACGCACGAAACACCATATATTTT

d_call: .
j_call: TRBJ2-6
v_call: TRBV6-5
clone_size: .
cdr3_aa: CASSYLRAGANVLTF
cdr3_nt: TGTGCCAGCAGTTACCTTCGAGCTGGGGCCAACGTCCTGACTTTC

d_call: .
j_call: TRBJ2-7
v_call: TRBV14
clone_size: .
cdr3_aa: CASSQRGPHMGEQYF
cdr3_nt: TGTGCCAGCAGCCAGCGGGGTCCCCATATGGGTGAGCAGTACTTC

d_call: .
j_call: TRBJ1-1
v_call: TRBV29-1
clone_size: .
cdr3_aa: CSVEGRVNTEAFF
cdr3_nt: TGCAGCGTTGAGGGCAGGGTCAACACTGAAGCTTTCTTT

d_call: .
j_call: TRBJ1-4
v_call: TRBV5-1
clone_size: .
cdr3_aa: CASSLAVGSGPNEKLFF
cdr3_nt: TGCGCCAGCAGCTTGGCGGTAGGGAGCGGTCCTAATGAAAAACTGTTTTTT

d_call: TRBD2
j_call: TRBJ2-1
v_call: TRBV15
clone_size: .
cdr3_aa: CATQGGGRASEQFF
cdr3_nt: TGTGCCACACAAGGAGGTGGGAGGGCATCCGAGCAGTTCTTC

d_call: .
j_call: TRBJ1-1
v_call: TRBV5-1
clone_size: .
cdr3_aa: CASSFWENTEAFF
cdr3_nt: TGCGCCAGCAGCTTTTGGGAGAACACTGAAGCTTTCTTT

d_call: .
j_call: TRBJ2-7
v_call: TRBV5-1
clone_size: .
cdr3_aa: CASSLERSDEQYF
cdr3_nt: TGCGCCAGCAGCTTGGAGAGGTCAGACGAGCAGTACTTC

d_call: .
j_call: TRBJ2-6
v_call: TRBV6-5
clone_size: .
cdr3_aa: CASLAGQSGANVLTF
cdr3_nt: TGTGCCAGCCTGGCCGGACAATCTGGGGCCAACGTCCTGACTTTC

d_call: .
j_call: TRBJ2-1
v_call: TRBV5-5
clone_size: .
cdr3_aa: CASSLDGIYNEQFF
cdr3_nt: TGTGCCAGCAGCTTGGATGGGATATACAATGAGCAGTTCTTC

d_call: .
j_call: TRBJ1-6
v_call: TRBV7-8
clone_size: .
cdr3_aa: CASSFPGSPLHF
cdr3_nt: TGTGCCAGCAGCTTTCCCGGTTCACCCCTCCACTTT

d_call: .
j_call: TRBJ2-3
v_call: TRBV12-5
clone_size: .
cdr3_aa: CASGSSASTDTQYF
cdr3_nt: TGTGCTAGTGGGTCCAGCGCCAGCACAGATACGCAGTATTTT

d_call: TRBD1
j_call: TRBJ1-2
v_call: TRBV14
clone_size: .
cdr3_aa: CASSQGQGYGYTF
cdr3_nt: TGTGCCAGCAGCCAAGGACAGGGCTATGGCTACACCTTC

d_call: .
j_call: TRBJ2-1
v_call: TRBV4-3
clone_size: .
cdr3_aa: CASSQDRGTRGRNEQFF
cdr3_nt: TGCGCCAGCAGCCAAGACCGGGGAACAAGGGGACGCAATGAGCAGTTCTTC

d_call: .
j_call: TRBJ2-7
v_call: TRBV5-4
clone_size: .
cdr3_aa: CASSLGGNSYEQYF
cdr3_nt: TGTGCCAGCAGCTTGGGGGGAAACTCCTACGAGCAGTACTTC

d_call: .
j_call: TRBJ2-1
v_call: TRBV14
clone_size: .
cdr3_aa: CASSQATPGEQFF
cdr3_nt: TGTGCCAGCAGCCAAGCAACACCGGGGGAGCAGTTCTTC

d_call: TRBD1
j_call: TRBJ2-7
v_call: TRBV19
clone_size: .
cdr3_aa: CASSIRDRDAYEQYF
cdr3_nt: TGTGCCAGTAGTATCCGGGACAGGGATGCCTACGAGCAGTACTTC